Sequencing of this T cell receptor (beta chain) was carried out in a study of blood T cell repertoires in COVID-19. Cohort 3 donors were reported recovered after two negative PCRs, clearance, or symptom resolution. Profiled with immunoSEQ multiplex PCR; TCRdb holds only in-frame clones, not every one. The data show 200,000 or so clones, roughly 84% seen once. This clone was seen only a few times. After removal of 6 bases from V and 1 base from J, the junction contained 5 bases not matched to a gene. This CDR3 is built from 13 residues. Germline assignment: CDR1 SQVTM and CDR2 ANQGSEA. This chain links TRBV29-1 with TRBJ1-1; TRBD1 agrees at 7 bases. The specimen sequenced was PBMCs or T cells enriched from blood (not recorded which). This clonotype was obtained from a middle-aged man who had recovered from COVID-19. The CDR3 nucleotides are TGCAGCGTAGGGACAGCCCAGAACACTGAAGCTTTCTTT. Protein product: CSVGTAQNTEAFF.